These 18 T cell receptor beta chains were sequenced from one sample in a study of human CD8 memory T cell subsets. Sequencing libraries of TCR beta were made by UMI-labeled 5' RACE. TCRdb re-analyzed the 5' RACE reads; it lists each CDR3 protein once, without DNA. The sample's table shows 9,500 to 13,000 distinct CDR3 sequences. Early memory CD8+ T cells that were CCR7+ PD-1+ TIGIT+ and had exhausted-like traits were the TPEX cells. The sequenced material came from CD8+ T cells from PBMCs. The source of these receptors is a human donor in good health.

This clonotype is identified as medium-sized from frequency. V is TRBV5-6 and J is TRBJ2-7. Germline CDR1 and CDR2: SGHDT and YYEEEE. The CDR3 is 14 residues long. The CDR3 loop is CASSLGGDFYEQYF.

The J gene is TRBJ2-2, the V gene TRBV5-1; there is no DNA to check the TCRdb D call of TRBD1. The CDR3 has 15 amino acids. The germline V gene encodes CDR1 SGHRS and CDR2 YFSETQ. The CDR3 loop is CASSLQGGHTGELFF.

This rearrangement joins TRBV6-6 to TRBJ2-2; checking the TCRdb D call of TRBD1 is not possible without DNA. This CDR3 spans 14 amino acids. Germline V gives CDR1 MNHNY, CDR2 SVGAGI (reference sequence). This chain's CDR3 is CASSPGRNTGELFF.

CDR3 in amino acids: CASSPGTSGYEQYF. The rearrangement links TRBV27 to TRBJ2-7; TCRdb picks TRBD2, but there is no DNA to check that call. CDR1 is MNHEY, CDR2 SMNVEV, per germline (reference sequence). This CDR3 spans 14 amino acids.

CDR3 loop: CASSAGTVRNIQYF. This rearrangement joins TRBV2 to TRBJ2-4; TCRdb names TRBD1, which stays unverified in the absence of DNA. This CDR3 spans 14 amino acids. CDR1 and CDR2 (germline): SNHLY, FYNNEI.

The chain's CDR3 is CASSQDSVGGATYEQYF. The chain employs TRBV4-1 and TRBJ2-7; the D gene TCRdb calls, TRBD1, cannot be checked with no DNA. The CDR3 length is 17 residues. Germline V gives CDR1 MGHRA, CDR2 YSYEKL.

The rearrangement links TRBV23-1 to TRBJ2-7. TRBV23-1 is annotated as an ORF whose role is uncertain. This CDR3 contains 14 residues. The CDR3 spells CASSPRQVPYEQYF.

V gene TRBV7-8 combines with J gene TRBJ2-5; TCRdb proposes TRBD1, but this gene call is untestable without DNA. Germline CDR1 and CDR2: SGHVS and FQNEAQ. CDR3 length: 15 residues. The CDR3 protein is CASSTGAGDQETQYF. The variable domain in full, completed from reference TRBV7-8 and TRBJ2-5, reads GAGVSQSPRYKVAKRGQDVALRCDPISGHVSLFWYQQALGQGPEFLTYFQNEAQLDKSGLPSDRFFAERPEGSVSTLKIQRTQQEDSAVYLCASSTGAGDQETQYFGPGTRLLVL.

V usage is TRBV9 and J usage is TRBJ1-2; absent DNA, TCRdb's TRBD1 call cannot be checked. Germline assignment: CDR1 SGDLS and CDR2 YYNGEE. The CDR3 is 18 residues long. CDR3 sequence: CASSVHKGDEGRNYGYTF.

The V and J genes are TRBV6-6 and TRBJ1-1. Germline loops: CDR1 MNHNY, CDR2 SVGAGI (reference sequence). This CDR3 region has 12 residues. The CDR3 protein is CASKKKKGEAFF.

This clonotype ranks as medium-sized in terms of frequency. V is TRBV29-1 and J is TRBJ2-3. This CDR3 is 11 amino acids long. CDR1 and CDR2 from the germline V gene are SQVTM and ANQGSEA. CDR3: CSVSVPDTQYF.

The V and J genes are TRBV9 and TRBJ2-3; TCRdb designates TRBD2, a call that cannot be tested without DNA. The length of the CDR3 is 15 residues. The germline V gene has CDR1 SGDLS and CDR2 YYNGEE. CDR3 sequence reads: CASSSGLGSTDTQYF. The full variable domain, its missing parts supplied by reference TRBV9 and TRBJ2-3, is DSGVTQTPKHLITATGQRVTLRCSPRSGDLSVYWYQQSLDQGLQFLIQYYNGEERAKGNILERFSAQQFPDLHSELNLSSLELGDSALYFCASSSGLGSTDTQYFGPGTRLTVL.

V and J are TRBV12-3 or TRBV12-4 and TRBJ1-1; the D call of TRBD1 rests on TCRdb alone, since no DNA is present to check it. The CDR3 loop spans 17 amino acids. The chain's CDR3 is CASSQVGQGIMNTEAFF.

V gene TRBV3-2 combines with J gene TRBJ1-5; the TCRdb D gene call, TRBD1, has no DNA to confirm it. TRBV3-2 is a known pseudogene. The CDR3 is 15 residues long. CDR3 loop: CASRLDSGVSQPQHF.

Its frequency marks this clonotype as medium-sized (0.01 to 0.1%). The chain recombines TRBV5-1 with TRBJ2-3; TCRdb designates TRBD2, a call that cannot be tested without DNA. CDR1 is SGHRS and CDR2 is YFSETQ in the germline V gene. The CDR3 is made up of 18 amino acids. The CDR3 spells CASSDTEAGSASTDTQYF.

The J gene is TRBJ2-7, the V gene TRBV19. From germline, CDR1 is LNHDA and CDR2 SQIVND (reference sequence). The CDR3 length is 12 residues. This CDR3 is CASRSLGDEQYF.

This clonotype is identified as large from frequency. The chain uses TRBV29-1 and TRBJ2-5; TCRdb's D call, TRBD1, is unchecked because there is no DNA. The CDR3 consists of 14 residues. The germline V gene has CDR1 SQVTM and CDR2 ANQGSEA. The CDR3 spells CSASDRDLEETQYF.

This rearrangement joins TRBV13 to TRBJ1-3; absent DNA, TCRdb's TRBD1 call cannot be checked. CDR1 and CDR2 (germline): PRHDT, FYEKMQ (reference sequence). This CDR3 spans 16 amino acids. The CDR3 here is CASSFSMTGSGNTIYF.